These T cell receptor beta chains were read from a single sample in a study of T cell responses to AZD1222 COVID-19 vaccine. Data came from immunoSEQ multiplex PCR; TCRdb stores just in-frame clones and leaves some out. The sample contains 100,000 to 150,000 clones, about 89% of which appear only once. The sequencing here drew on peripheral blood, taken on day 0 of AZD1222 vaccination. These TCRs come from an adult in good health. The CDR3 runs from the conserved cysteine through the conserved F or W. Clone size is not always given. Where it is, it says once, few, many or a class for expanded clones.

v_call: TRBV12-5; clone_size: .; cdr3_aa: CASGKIEGARGNQPQHF
v_call: TRBV11-1; clone_size: .; cdr3_aa: CASSLPGGRRNEQFF
v_call: TRBV7-6; clone_size: once; cdr3_aa: CASSAGGGVSYEQYF
v_call: TRBV6-2/TRBV6-3; clone_size: few; cdr3_aa: CASSDRGVAFF
v_call: TRBV6-5; clone_size: once; cdr3_aa: CASTPMGSYNEQFF
v_call: TRBV11-2; clone_size: .; cdr3_aa: CASSQRTFMNTEAFF
v_call: TRBV6-4; clone_size: .; cdr3_aa: CASSASADTEAFF
v_call: TRBV9; clone_size: .; cdr3_aa: CASSVGSGGPSYEQYF
v_call: TRBV7-9; clone_size: .; cdr3_aa: CASSLGGTLSF
v_call: TRBV29-1; clone_size: .; cdr3_aa: CSVGRDSPDEQYF
v_call: TRBV3-1/TRBV3-2; clone_size: .; cdr3_aa: CASVPGTGGFGTEAFF
v_call: TRBV3-1/TRBV3-2; clone_size: .; cdr3_aa: CASSQGQAQFSGANVLTF
v_call: TRBV6-5; clone_size: .; cdr3_aa: CASSRLAGGNQPQHF
v_call: TRBV10-3; clone_size: .; cdr3_aa: CAITDLLRDTGELFF
v_call: TRBV5-1; clone_size: .; cdr3_aa: CASSLAGWDRFTEAFF
v_call: TRBV6-2/TRBV6-3; clone_size: .; cdr3_aa: CASSLDRERSPLHF
v_call: TRBV4-2; clone_size: few; cdr3_aa: CASSHLAGTDTQYF
v_call: TRBV4-2; clone_size: .; cdr3_aa: CASSQEAGGRGGANVLTF
v_call: TRBV19; clone_size: once; cdr3_aa: CASSISGAGTEAFF
v_call: TRBV12-3/TRBV12-4; clone_size: .; cdr3_aa: CASSWGINQPQHF
v_call: TRBV27; clone_size: .; cdr3_aa: CASSSTGRNTEAFF
v_call: TRBV6-1; clone_size: .; cdr3_aa: CASSEYYGYTF
v_call: TRBV3-1/TRBV3-2; clone_size: .; cdr3_aa: CASSSPGRDTGELFF
v_call: TRBV3-1/TRBV3-2; clone_size: .; cdr3_aa: CASSPLAGGPTGANVLTF
v_call: TRBV6-6; clone_size: .; cdr3_aa: CASSTQGNTEAFF
v_call: TRBV19; clone_size: .; cdr3_aa: CASSPSPGGETQYF
v_call: TRBV19; clone_size: few; cdr3_aa: CASSPTSGPTSEQYF
v_call: TRBV7-2; clone_size: once; cdr3_aa: CASSLHRGTTNEKLFF